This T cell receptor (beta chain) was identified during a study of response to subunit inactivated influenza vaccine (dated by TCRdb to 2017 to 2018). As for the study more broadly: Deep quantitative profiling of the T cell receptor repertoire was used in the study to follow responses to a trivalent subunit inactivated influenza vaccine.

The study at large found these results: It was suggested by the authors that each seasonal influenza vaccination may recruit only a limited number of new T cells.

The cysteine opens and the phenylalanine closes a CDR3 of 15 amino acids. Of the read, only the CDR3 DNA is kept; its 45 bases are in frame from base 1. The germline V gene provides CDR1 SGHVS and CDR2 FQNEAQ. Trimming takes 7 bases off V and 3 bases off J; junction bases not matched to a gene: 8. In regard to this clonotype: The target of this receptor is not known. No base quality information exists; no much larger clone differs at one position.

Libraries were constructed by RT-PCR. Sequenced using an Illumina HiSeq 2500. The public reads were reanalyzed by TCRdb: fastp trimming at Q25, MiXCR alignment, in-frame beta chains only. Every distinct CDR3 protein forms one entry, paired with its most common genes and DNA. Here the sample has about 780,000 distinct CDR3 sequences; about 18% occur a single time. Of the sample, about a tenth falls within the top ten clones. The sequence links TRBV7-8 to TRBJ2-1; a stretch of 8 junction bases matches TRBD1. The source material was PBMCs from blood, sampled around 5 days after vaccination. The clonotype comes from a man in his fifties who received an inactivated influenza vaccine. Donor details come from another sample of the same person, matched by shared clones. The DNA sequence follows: TGTGCCAGCATCCTGGACAGGGCGGGCTACAATGAGCAGTTCTTC. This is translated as CASILDRAGYNEQFF. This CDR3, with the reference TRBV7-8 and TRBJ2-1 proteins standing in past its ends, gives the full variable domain GAGVSQSPRYKVAKRGQDVALRCDPISGHVSLFWYQQALGQGPEFLTYFQNEAQLDKSGLPSDRFFAERPEGSVSTLKIQRTQQEDSAVYLCASILDRAGYNEQFFGPGTRLTVL.